The clone carrying this TCR beta chain was observed once. Its antigen is currently unknown. The sample comes from a study of cytomegalovirus exposure and HLA in healthy donors. Study-wide results and caveats: Researchers reported in a later analysis that common viral pathogens appeared linked to several top clusters.

PCR was performed using 60 Vbeta and 13 Jbeta primers. The method was immunoSEQ multiplex PCR; TCRdb's version includes in-frame clones alone and lacks a portion of them. The sample lists about 67,000 clones, 65% to 70% occurring once. Germline values: CDR1 SGHDT, CDR2 YYEEEE. V lost 4 bases, J lost 11 bases, and 10 bases stayed unmatched. The CDR3 spans 14 residues. The chain couples TRBV5-6 to TRBJ1-1; 11 nucleotides align to TRBD1. The sample was PBMCs. The receptor was derived from a woman between 25 and 40 years old in good health and CMV-seronegative. The CDR3 here is CASSHGTGGGLAFF. The CDR3 bases are TGTGCCAGCAGCCACGGGACAGGGGGTGGACTTGCTTTCTTT. The full variable domain, its missing parts supplied by reference TRBV5-6 and TRBJ1-1, is DAGVTQSPTHLIKTRGQQVTLRCSPKSGHDTVSWYQQALGQGPQFIFQYYEEEERQRGNFPDRFSGHQFPNYSSELNVNALLLGDSALYLCASSHGTGGGLAFFGQGTRLTVV.